This TCR beta chain was captured in a study of T cell responses to AZD1222 COVID-19 vaccine. General study results and limits: Clonal diversity was possibly underestimated; the donors were predominantly white British and more often female. Epitopes outside B.1.351 and B.1.1.7 mutated regions reportedly drew nearly half of spike TCRs.

The CDR3 covers 13 residues. The ends were cut back, 2 bases at V and 4 bases at J, with 8 bases in the middle. CDR1 SGHTA and CDR2 FQGNSA come from the germline V gene. As to this clone: Its antigen is unknown.

The assay was immunoSEQ multiplex PCR, and TCRdb's table has in-frame clones only and misses some. Of some 130,000 clones detected, about 90% appear once; the ten largest clones hold approximately 5.7%. The sequences come from peripheral blood, collected on day 0 of AZD1222 vaccination. The chain couples TRBV7-2 to TRBJ1-2, with D perhaps matching TRBD1 (5 bases). The clonotype comes from an adult in good health. In DNA, the CDR3 is TGTGCCAGCAGCTTATCAGGGACCTATGGCTACACCTTC. This codes for CASSLSGTYGYTF.